Following are 17 T cell receptor beta chains from one sample sequenced in a study of blood T cell repertoires in COVID-19. Sequencing was performed with immunoSEQ multiplex PCR; in TCRdb, only in-frame clones are kept and a portion is missing. The sample lists approximately 220,000 clones; roughly 90% were seen once. The sample consisted of PBMCs or T cells enriched from blood (not recorded which). The receptors here all came from a woman in her twenties or thirties with acute COVID-19.

CDR3 DNA: TGTGCCAGCAGCTTTTATAGCTCAGATACGCAGTATTTT. This translates into CASSFYSSDTQYF. V usage is TRBV7-9 and J usage is TRBJ2-3; unclear D gene. The CDR3 consists of 13 residues. V gave up 3 bases and J gave up 4 bases, with 8 bases separating them. Germline V gene sequence: CDR1 SEHNR, CDR2 FQNEAQ (reference sequence).

This clone came up once. The J gene is TRBJ1-6, the V gene TRBV28; TRBD1 matches at 10 bases. V was clipped by 10 bases and J by 7 bases; unmatched bases: 7. The CDR3 covers 14 residues. Germline CDR1 is MDHEN and CDR2 is SYDVKM. For the CDR3, the DNA is TGTGCCACCTTATGGGACAGGGGAAATTCACCCCTCCACTTT. Translation gives CATLWDRGNSPLHF.

This clone was recorded a few times. J is TRBJ1-1 and V is TRBV30; TRBD1 agrees at 7 bases. CDR1 and CDR2 (germline): GTSNPN, SVGIG (reference sequence). Germline trimming cut 8 bases from V and 1 base from J; bases unmatched to any gene: 10. This CDR3 is built from 14 residues. CDR3 amino acids: CAGTRDRRNTEAFF. The DNA of the CDR3 is TGTGCCGGCACCCGGGACAGAAGGAACACTGAAGCTTTCTTT.

The chain is built from TRBV27 and TRBJ1-2; 8 positions agree with TRBD1. Germline assignment: CDR1 MNHEY and CDR2 SMNVEV (reference sequence). Unmatched junction bases numbered 10, after V lost 8 bases and J lost 8 bases. CDR3 length equals 13 residues. DNA for the CDR3: TGTGCCAGCGCCTTTTCAGGGGGCCTGGGCTACACCTTC. This gives the protein CASAFSGGLGYTF.

The gene calls are TRBV18 and TRBJ1-2; unclear D gene. The germline V gene has CDR1 KGHSH and CDR2 LQKENI. V dropped 5 bases and J dropped 4 bases, with 23 bases sitting between them. There are 17 residues in the CDR3. The CDR3 DNA reads as TGTGCCAGCTCAGCGCCACAGAACCCCTCTACTCTCTATGGCTACACCTTC. Its translation is CASSAPQNPSTLYGYTF.

The J gene is TRBJ1-1, the V gene TRBV6-5; D perhaps matches TRBD1 (6 bases). V was pared by 8 bases and J by 1 base, with 14 bases between. This CDR3 is built from 14 residues. Per the germline V gene, CDR1 is MNHEY and CDR2 is SVGAGI. CDR3 residues: CASLIGQPNTEAFF. The CDR3 bases are TGTGCCAGCCTTATTGGACAGCCGAACACTGAAGCTTTCTTT.

The chain combines TRBV5-1 with TRBJ1-4; possibly TRBD1 for D (5 bases). V lost 0 bases, J lost 7 bases, and 13 bases lay in between. This CDR3 region has 15 residues. Germline assignment: CDR1 SGHRS and CDR2 YFSETQ. The CDR3: CASSLVPGYGEKLFF. CDR3 nucleotide sequence: TGCGCCAGCAGCTTGGTGCCAGGGTACGGTGAAAAACTGTTTTTT.

J is TRBJ1-1 and V is TRBV30, with D possibly TRBD1 on 5 matching bases. V lost 5 bases, J lost 0 bases, and 13 bases lay in between. The CDR3 covers 14 residues. The germline V gene has CDR1 GTSNPN and CDR2 SVGIG (reference sequence). The CDR3 spells CAWGMGLLNTEAFF. The CDR3 coding sequence is TGTGCCTGGGGAATGGGACTGTTGAACACTGAAGCTTTCTTT.

Here the CDR3 reads CARQGTSIYNSPLHF. The CDR3 region has the DNA TGTGCCAGACAAGGGACTTCGATTTATAATTCACCCCTCCACTTT. V and J are TRBV2 and TRBJ1-6; weak D call: TRBD1 (5 bases). The germline CDR1 and CDR2 sequences are SNHLY and FYNNEI. CDR3 length equals 15 residues. V lost 9 bases, J lost 4 bases, and 16 bases lay in between.

This chain joins TRBV4-3 and TRBJ2-1; D might be TRBD2 (5 bases). The V end was cut by 3 bases, the J end by 5 bases, with 17 bases between. CDR1 and CDR2 (germline): LGHNA, YSLEER. There are 16 residues in the CDR3. The CDR3 region has the DNA TGCGCCAGCAGCCACAGTAAAGAGGGAGCCCACAATGAGCAGTTCTTC. Translated, it gives CASSHSKEGAHNEQFF.

V is TRBV29-1 and J is TRBJ1-4; TRBD1 might be the D (5 bases). Germline V gene sequence: CDR1 SQVTM, CDR2 ANQGSEA. The CDR3 covers 12 residues. The germline V and J ends were trimmed by 0 bases and 8 bases, with 7 bases remaining between them. The CDR3 reads CSVEDGGEKLFF. The CDR3 DNA reads TGCAGCGTTGAAGATGGGGGGGAAAAACTGTTTTTT. Full variable domain (rest looked up from reference TRBV29-1 and TRBJ1-4): SAVISQKPSRDICQRGTSLTIQCQVDSQVTMMFWYRQQPGQSLTLIATANQGSEATYESGFVIDKFPISRPNLTFSTLTVSNMSPEDSSIYLCSVEDGGEKLFFGSGTQLSVL.

The V and J genes are TRBV6-5 and TRBJ1-1; 12 positions match TRBD1. The CDR3 extends over 16 amino acids. Germline loops: CDR1 MNHEY, CDR2 SVGAGI. The trim removed 4 bases at V and 2 bases at J, leaving 5 bases unmatched. The CDR3 DNA follows: TGTGCCAGCAGTTCGGGACAGGGGGCCGGTAACACTGAAGCTTTCTTT. It yields the protein CASSSGQGAGNTEAFF.

This sequence joins TRBV7-9 and TRBJ1-6, with 10 bases matching TRBD1. Germline V CDR1 and CDR2: SEHNR, FQNEAQ (reference sequence). Trimming removed 5 bases from V and 8 bases from J; junction bases left unmatched: 6. This CDR3 region has 15 residues. As DNA, the CDR3 is TGTGCCAGCAGCCCATGGGACAGGGGTTATTCACCCCTCCACTTT. Its translation is CASSPWDRGYSPLHF.

This sequence joins TRBV6-5 and TRBJ1-2, with D tentatively TRBD1 (5 bases). The V gene lost 0 bases and the J gene lost 4 bases, with 9 bases spanning the gap. Germline lookup yields CDR1 MNHEY and CDR2 SVGAGI. The CDR3 is 14 residues long. The CDR3 DNA reads TGTGCCAGCAGTTACTCGGGGGGGTCCTATGGCTACACCTTC. This sequence encodes CASSYSGGSYGYTF.

DNA of the CDR3: TGTGCCAGCAGTCGACACCTGAACTATGGCTACACCTTC. Protein sequence: CASSRHLNYGYTF. The rearrangement joins TRBV27 to TRBJ1-2; no reliable D call. The germline V and J ends were trimmed by 5 bases and 2 bases, with 9 bases remaining between them. Germline assignment: CDR1 MNHEY and CDR2 SMNVEV (reference sequence). This CDR3 spans 13 amino acids.

The rearrangement links TRBV7-2 to TRBJ2-1; 10 bases are shared with TRBD1. CDR3 length: 15 amino acids. V lost 5 bases and J lost 2; bases outside the gene matches: 3. The germline gives CDR1 SGHTA, CDR2 FQGNSA. This CDR3 is CASSKDRGAYNEQFF. In DNA, the CDR3 is TGTGCCAGCAGCAAGGACAGGGGGGCCTACAATGAGCAGTTCTTC.

V gene TRBV5-1 combines with J gene TRBJ1-1; no firm D call. In germline, CDR1 is SGHRS, CDR2 YFSETQ. This CDR3 is built from 15 residues. V was clipped by 4 bases and J by 5 bases, with 18 bases between them. The CDR3 region is CASSRNPGIRTEAFF. CDR3 coding DNA: TGCGCCAGCAGCCGTAATCCCGGGATAAGGACTGAAGCTTTCTTT.